These 4 T cell receptor beta chains were all obtained from the same sample, sequenced in a study of molecular identifiers for immune sequencing clone quantification. TCRdb re-called the PCR reads with MiXCR, one entry per CDR3 protein. The data contain some 650,000 distinct CDR3 sequences, about 20% of them singletons. The sequenced sample was naive CD8+ T cells from blood, with Jurkat cell RNA spiked in. The subset: FACS-sorted CD8+CD4-CCR7+CD45RA+ naive T cells. The receptors originated from a human donor in good health. Some libraries in this study had Jurkat cell RNA spiked in.

This clonotype occurred many times. This sequence joins TRBV21-1 and TRBJ2-5; TRBD1, the D gene given by the table, was not confirmed from the DNA. TRBV21-1 is a pseudogene. The CDR3 sequence is 15 residues long. The CDR3 sequence is CASSKGPQGGETQYF. CDR3 sequence (DNA): TGTGCCAGCAGCAAAGGGCCCCAGGGTGGGGAGACCCAGTACTTC.

This clonotype appeared a few times. The chain carries TRBV4-1 and TRBJ1-4, with D unclear. Trimming took 3 bases from V and 8 from J, leaving 22 bases between them. The germline V gene has CDR1 MGHRA and CDR2 YSYEKL. The CDR3 contains 17 residues. Written as DNA, the CDR3 is TGCGCCAGCAGCCACCCCCGGGAGGGCCTGGGCGCGGAAAAACTGTTTTTT. Protein sequence: CASSHPREGLGAEKLFF.

J is TRBJ2-1 and V is TRBV5-6, with 9 bases lining up with TRBD1. The CDR3 length is 16 residues. Trimming removed 2 bases from V and 6 bases from J; junction bases left unmatched: 9. The germline CDR1 and CDR2 sequences are SGHDT and YYEEEE. The CDR3 loop is CASSFIPGQGGNEQFF. The CDR3 nucleotides read TGTGCCAGCAGCTTTATACCGGGACAGGGAGGCAATGAGCAGTTCTTC.

This clonotype was observed at least ten times. V gene TRBV7-6 combines with J gene TRBJ2-3, with 9 bases fitting TRBD2. V was clipped by 5 bases and J by 0 bases; unmatched bases: 6. This CDR3 spans 16 amino acids. Germline V CDR1 and CDR2: SGHVS, FNYEAQ. CDR3 amino acids: CASSAGLARSTDTQYF. CDR3 in DNA: TGTGCCAGCAGCGCCGGACTAGCGCGCAGCACAGATACGCAGTATTTT.